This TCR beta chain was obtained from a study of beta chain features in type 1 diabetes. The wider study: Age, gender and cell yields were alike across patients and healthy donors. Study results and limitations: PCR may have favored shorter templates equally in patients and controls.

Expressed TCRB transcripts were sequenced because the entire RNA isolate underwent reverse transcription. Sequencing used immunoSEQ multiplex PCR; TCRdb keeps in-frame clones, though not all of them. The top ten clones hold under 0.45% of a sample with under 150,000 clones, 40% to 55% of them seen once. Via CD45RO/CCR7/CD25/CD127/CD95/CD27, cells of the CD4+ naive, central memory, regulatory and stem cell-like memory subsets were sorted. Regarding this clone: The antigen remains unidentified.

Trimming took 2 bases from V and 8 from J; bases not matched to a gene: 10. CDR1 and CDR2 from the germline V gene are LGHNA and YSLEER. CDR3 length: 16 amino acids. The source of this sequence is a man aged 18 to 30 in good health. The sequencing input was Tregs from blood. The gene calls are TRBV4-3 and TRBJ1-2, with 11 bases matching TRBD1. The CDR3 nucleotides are TGCGCCAGCAGCCAAATCCGGGACAGGGGGTATACGGGCTACACCTTC. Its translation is CASSQIRDRGYTGYTF.